These T cell receptor beta chains were read from a single sample in a study of blood T cell repertoires in COVID-19. Produced via immunoSEQ multiplex PCR; TCRdb's table is partial and in-frame only. The table lists under 130,000 clones, 84% of them singletons. The source material was peripheral blood. These receptors all come from a human donor in a cohort sampled during active or convalescent COVID-19. Both conserved end residues are trimmed from each CDR3.

CDR3 length: 15
J gene: TRBJ2-2
V gene: TRBV7-3
CDR3 protein: ASSPTSGGTNTGELF

CDR3 length: 15
J gene: TRBJ2-7
V gene: TRBV2
CDR3 protein: ASNGDRTGQGFYEQY

CDR3 length: 11
J gene: TRBJ1-1
V gene: TRBV24-1
CDR3 protein: ATSRRGNTEAF

CDR3 length: 12
J gene: TRBJ1-6
V gene: TRBV7-3
CDR3 protein: ASSMTGVNSPLH

CDR3 length: 12
J gene: TRBJ1-5
V gene: TRBV2
CDR3 protein: ASTGVYSNQPQH

CDR3 length: 12
J gene: TRBJ1-5
V gene: TRBV3-1/TRBV3-2
CDR3 protein: ASSQVPGSQPQH

CDR3 length: 10
J gene: TRBJ1-1
V gene: TRBV5-6
CDR3 protein: ASSLGVLEAF

CDR3 length: 13
J gene: TRBJ2-3
V gene: TRBV19
CDR3 protein: ASSIRALSTDTQY

CDR3 length: 11
J gene: TRBJ2-7
V gene: TRBV4-1
CDR3 protein: ASSQPQGYEQY

CDR3 length: 12
J gene: TRBJ2-7
V gene: TRBV7-9
CDR3 protein: ASSRAGGLYEQY

CDR3 length: 12
J gene: TRBJ2-5
V gene: TRBV23-1
CDR3 protein: ASPSRGPWETQY

CDR3 length: 11
J gene: TRBJ2-7
V gene: TRBV6-6
CDR3 protein: ASSPPTGNEQY

CDR3 length: 12
J gene: TRBJ1-2
V gene: TRBV6-5
CDR3 protein: ASSYSEVLGGYT

CDR3 length: 13
J gene: TRBJ2-7
V gene: TRBV6-5
CDR3 protein: ASSLPGTGGYEQY

CDR3 length: 11
J gene: TRBJ2-6
V gene: TRBV5-5
CDR3 protein: ASAGSGANVLT

CDR3 length: 11
J gene: TRBJ1-5
V gene: TRBV24-1
CDR3 protein: ATQRQSNQPQH

CDR3 length: 11
J gene: TRBJ1-1
V gene: TRBV6-1
CDR3 protein: ASSEEGYTEAF

CDR3 length: 11
J gene: TRBJ2-7
V gene: TRBV6-5
CDR3 protein: ASRFQGKSEQY

CDR3 length: 15
J gene: TRBJ2-4
V gene: TRBV7-2
CDR3 protein: ASSLVGRGTTKNIQY

CDR3 length: 13
J gene: TRBJ2-2
V gene: TRBV7-9
CDR3 protein: ASSSGQGITGELF

CDR3 length: 12
J gene: TRBJ1-2
V gene: TRBV30
CDR3 protein: AWNWPGGTYGYT

CDR3 length: 13
J gene: TRBJ2-3
V gene: TRBV19
CDR3 protein: ASSPWDRITDTQY

CDR3 length: 13
J gene: TRBJ2-7
V gene: TRBV18
CDR3 protein: ASSPPSGGAYEQY

CDR3 length: 11
J gene: TRBJ1-2
V gene: TRBV5-5
CDR3 protein: ASSLGGPYGYT

CDR3 length: 10
J gene: TRBJ2-1
V gene: TRBV11-2
CDR3 protein: ASSLAGQGAF

CDR3 length: 14
J gene: TRBJ2-7
V gene: TRBV20-1
CDR3 protein: SASLGSGPYAGQQY

CDR3 length: 12
J gene: TRBJ1-5
V gene: TRBV27
CDR3 protein: ASRQGASNQPQH

CDR3 length: 12
J gene: TRBJ1-4
V gene: TRBV4-3
CDR3 protein: ASSQDTSNEKLF

CDR3 length: 12
J gene: TRBJ1-1
V gene: TRBV24-1
CDR3 protein: ATSDTAGNTEAF

CDR3 length: 15
J gene: TRBJ2-2
V gene: TRBV9
CDR3 protein: ASSVIGTGPDTGELF

CDR3 length: 11
J gene: TRBJ1-1
V gene: TRBV6-6
CDR3 protein: ASSYGGGPEAF

CDR3 length: 11
J gene: TRBJ1-5
V gene: TRBV7-2
CDR3 protein: ASSLDRDQPQH

CDR3 length: 12
J gene: TRBJ1-4
V gene: TRBV7-6
CDR3 protein: ASSLTGGDSQLF

CDR3 length: 15
J gene: TRBJ2-3
V gene: TRBV11-3
CDR3 protein: ASSLGLAGVSGDTQY

CDR3 length: 12
J gene: TRBJ1-2
V gene: TRBV13
CDR3 protein: ASSSQQGSYGYT

CDR3 length: 14
J gene: TRBJ2-7
V gene: TRBV20-1
CDR3 protein: SASSGTSGGGYEQY

CDR3 length: 12
J gene: TRBJ2-1
V gene: TRBV2
CDR3 protein: ASTTGSSYNEQF

CDR3 length: 10
J gene: TRBJ1-2
V gene: TRBV30
CDR3 protein: AWSERDYGYT

CDR3 length: 12
J gene: TRBJ1-1
V gene: TRBV27
CDR3 protein: ASSSRSLNTEAF

CDR3 length: 14
J gene: TRBJ1-2
V gene: TRBV6-6
CDR3 protein: ASSPTRREDNYGYT

CDR3 length: 14
J gene: TRBJ1-2
V gene: TRBV18
CDR3 protein: ASSPRSAGAESGYT

CDR3 length: 12
J gene: TRBJ1-2
V gene: TRBV6-5
CDR3 protein: ASSLTGNNYGYT

CDR3 length: 11
J gene: TRBJ2-5
V gene: TRBV11-2
CDR3 protein: ASSPQGARTQY

CDR3 length: 8
J gene: TRBJ1-2
V gene: TRBV5-3
CDR3 protein: ARARAGYT

CDR3 length: 16
J gene: TRBJ2-7
V gene: TRBV18
CDR3 protein: ASSSTGTSGNLRNEQY

CDR3 length: 13
J gene: TRBJ2-7
V gene: TRBV4-2
CDR3 protein: ASSQASGRSYEQY

CDR3 length: 9
J gene: TRBJ2-7
V gene: TRBV7-9
CDR3 protein: ASSASYEQY

CDR3 length: 12
J gene: TRBJ2-3
V gene: TRBV2
CDR3 protein: ASSAKLAADTQY